This T cell receptor beta chain was obtained from a study of shared clonotypes between healthy human individuals (dated by TCRdb to about 2020). With regard to the full study: A couple of women and three men aged 18 to 49 years were included in the cohort. For each donor, CD4 naive and CD4 memory were each run on three plates, CD8 naive on two plates, and CD8 memory on one plate. Blood TCR repertoires of a handful of healthy adults were deeply sequenced to estimate repertoire size and the extent of clonotype sharing between individuals. Different laboratories and diverse techniques were used to prepare libraries and sequence TCR repertoires, to increase sequencing depth and limit assay-specific biases. Per donor, leukapheresis produced somewhere between about 0.85 and 8.9 billion PBMCs.

V ends up 6 bases short and J 8 bases short, with an unmatched junction base count of 6. Counted from cysteine to phenylalanine, this CDR3 has 12 amino acids. Only the CDR3 part of the read is kept: 36 bases, read in frame from the first base. From the germline V gene, CDR1 is SNHLY and CDR2 is FYNNEI. Donors were healthy HIV-negative adults with no recently reported acute infections or vaccinations. Only Caucasian adults living in Nashville, Tennessee, USA were represented among the donors. Magnetic negative selection was used to enrich CD4+ T cells, after which naive cells were positively selected on CD45RA and the negative fraction became the memory subset. After blood collection by leukapheresis, PBMCs were isolated using Ficoll-Histopaque density gradient centrifugation and then cryopreserved in the vapor phase of liquid nitrogen. Analytical flow cytometry was used to check the purity and quantity of each magnetically sorted T cell population. Genomic DNA was isolated from each sorted fraction and quantified by UV absorbance on a Nanodrop 2000c.

What the work shows at the level of the full study, not this receptor alone: Across a few donors, approximately 4.6% of naive CD4, more than 3% of naive CD8, under 2.5% of memory CD4, and around 0.4% of memory CD8 clonotypes were shared. Clonotypes shared by all four sorted-subset donors showed higher generation probabilities than non-shared clonotypes. The small number of donors limited the genetic and exposure-history diversity represented. Pairwise subsampling indicated that sequencing depth was expected to affect the degree of clonotype sharing among donors. Sampling was limited to blood, and TCR repertoires in tissue likely differ from TCR repertoires in blood. Larger estimated clonotype richness was generally found for naive subsets than for memory subsets. Incomplete sequencing was indicated by rarefaction of sorted-subset datasets, despite the large sequencing depth.

Using the deep immunoSEQ assay, TCR CDR3 regions were amplified from genomic DNA by multiplex PCR. Extracted genomic DNA from each cell subset was distributed evenly across all wells of several immunoSEQ 96-well plates, and each plate was treated as a replicate. For sorted subsets, 200 to 250 ng genomic DNA, equal to 25,000 to 35,000 T cell genomes, was loaded into each replicate PCR. The purified libraries were quantified using a Qubit 3.0 fluorometer, sized with a Bioanalyzer 2100, and then quantified again using the KAPA Library Quantification kit. Every immunoSEQ 96-well plate was sequenced on a separate single-read 150-cycle Illumina NextSeq 550 flow cell. On the study's bioinformatics: Because only junctional sequences without quality scores were contained in the immunoSEQ output, filtering matching that applied to full-length reads could not be performed. Sequences were annotated with PyIR, a Python wrapper for IgBLAST v1.9, and V/J genes and CDR3 were assigned using IMGT germline references. Reads with weak V/J assignments (E-value above 1e-6), missing CDR3, stop codons, out-of-frame junctions, or ambiguous translated residues were removed. V3J clonotypes were defined as sequences sharing the same inferred V gene, J gene, and CDR3 amino acid sequence. Percentage overlap between repertoires was computed as shared unique clonotypes divided by the size of the smaller repertoire. Three approaches were used to assess repertoire richness: RTK rarefaction, the Chao1 estimator, and Recon v2.1 estimates of unobserved clonotypes. Generation probabilities for all TCRbeta clonotypes obtained by the gDNA method from a handful of donors were computed using OLGA. Entries here come from immuneACCESS through TCRdb and include only in-frame sequences with V and J called. Some clones fail to appear in such tables; in the studies checked, an unresolved V gene covers under half of the shortfall, and the cause of the remainder is unknown. The DNA gave D and trimming, while V, J and clone size come from that table. Across this sample there are millions of clones, with 90% to 95% seen only once. The ten top clones hold approximately 0.4% of the sample.

Concerning this clone itself: Its cognate antigen has yet to be identified. Base qualities are not provided; no much larger clone lies one nucleotide away.

Sequenced input: naive CD4+ T cells from PBMCs. The sample's cell subset or site label, decoded: CD45RA+ positively selected. The sequence is built from TRBV2 and TRBJ1-2, and TRBD1 matches 7 of the central bases. The sequence was obtained from a man younger than 35 in good health. Some clones in this sample may be carry-over from other donors' samples. The DNA reads TGTGCCAGCAGACAGGGGACAACGGGCTACACCTTC. The resulting protein is CASRQGTTGYTF.